The clone carrying this TCR beta chain was seen a few times. The junction had 10 bases not matched to a gene; V was cut back by 4 bases and J by 5 bases. Per germline, CDR1 SGHRS and CDR2 YFSETQ. CDR3 length: 16 residues. In the library, unique molecular identifiers were attached to individual cDNA molecules. Per the original methods: TCR counts had a median of about 94,000 per sample and spanned roughly 23,224 to 690,600. From the RACE reads, TCRdb called clonotypes with MiXCR, one entry per CDR3 protein. These V and J calls are TCRdb output, not the study's own analysis. This table holds just over 350,000 distinct CDR3 sequences, about 6.3% found once. This record belongs to a study of human T cells and chemical hapten exposure. Time point specified: patch test 2, 6 weeks after DPC sensitization. Indicated treatment: therapeutic diphenylcyclopropenone sensitization with weekly scalp DPC. Each donor was an alopecia patient between 18 and 70 years of age who qualified for DPC.

The sample here was whole blood, taken in connection with sensitization to the hapten diphenylcyclopropenone (DPC). V gene TRBV5-1 combines with J gene TRBJ2-3, with 10 bases identical to TRBD2. The TCR was taken from a woman younger than 30 with alopecia areata. Some clones in this sample may be carry-over from other donors' samples. The CDR3 DNA follows: TGCGCCAGCAGCCTCATAAGCGGGGGGGCCGTAGATACGCAGTATTTT. Translated, it gives CASSLISGGAVDTQYF. Supplemented by reference TRBV5-1 and TRBJ2-3, the full variable domain reads KAGVTQTPRYLIKTRGQQVTLSCSPISGHRSVSWYQQTPGQGLQFLFEYFSETQRNKGNFPGRFSGRQFSNSRSEMNVSTLELGDSALYLCASSLISGGAVDTQYFGPGTRLTVL.